Listed below are T cell receptor beta chains from one sample, sequenced in a study of control samples from healthy donors and cancer patients. The method was immunoSEQ multiplex PCR; TCRdb's version includes in-frame clones alone and lacks a portion of them. Of tens of thousands of clones in the sample, about 79% are singletons; the top ten hold about 9.9%. The sequenced sample was PBMCs. Receptors were obtained from a man in his 60s with head and neck cancer. Each CDR3 is given with its conserved first and last residue.

V,length,J,CDR3
TRBV6-5,15,TRBJ2-2,CASRTPGGATGELFF
TRBV30,14,TRBJ1-6,CAWSVPAGASPLHF
TRBV5-4,15,TRBJ2-1,CASSSGQNSYNEQFF
TRBV6-5,15,TRBJ2-7,CASNLPGQGAYEQYF
TRBV6-5,13,TRBJ2-5,CASSSTYQETQYF
TRBV10-3,14,TRBJ1-5,CATASEPANQPQHF
TRBV12-3/TRBV12-4,12,TRBJ2-7,CASRPALGASYF
TRBV10-3,14,TRBJ1-1,CAIKKAAGNTEAFF
TRBV5-1,15,TRBJ2-7,CASSIAGGSSYEQYF
TRBV7-9,14,TRBJ1-2,CASRDSLLNYGYTF
TRBV11-2,15,TRBJ2-7,CASRLKPGQPYEQYF